The entry that follows covers one T cell receptor beta chain sequence. What it binds is not known. One junction end disagrees with the germline gene, perhaps due to a read error. The data were obtained in a study of CD8+CD57+ T cells in acquired aplastic anemia. Study at large: The DNA of sorted CD4+ and CD8+ cells averaged approximately 3.3 ug.

The study profiled TCR beta VDJ and CDR3 using genomic DNA as template. TCRdb recomputed calls from the reads with MiXCR, one row per CDR3 protein. The data contain about 120,000 distinct CDR3 sequences, under 65% of them singletons. All sequencing subjects had displayed CD8+CD57+ cell expansion on flow cytometry. The study sampled blood from patients who had received no therapy. Overall study results and limits: CD8+ Simpson's diversity did not differ significantly between patients and controls. Researchers report that twenty-nine CD8+ CDR3 sequences appeared in both patients and controls.

The receptor's source is a human donor with aplastic anemia. Sample: sorted CD4+, CD8+, or CD8+CD57+ T cells (not recorded which) from PBMCs.

The CDR3 spells CSARGGQARAYEQYF. CDR3 sequence (DNA): TGCAGCGCTAGAGGCGGACAGGCCAGGGCCTACGAGCAGTACTTC. This chain links TRBV20-1 with TRBJ2-7; 7 bases are shared with TRBD1. The germline V gene encodes CDR1 DFQATT and CDR2 SNEGSKA (reference sequence). The CDR3 is 15 residues long.